The 9 T cell receptor beta chains presented below share a single source sample, sequenced in a study of blood T cell repertoires in COVID-19. Sequenced by immunoSEQ multiplex PCR; TCRdb stores in-frame clones only, minus some. This sample yields 65,000 to 95,000 clones, of which about 78% are seen a single time; about a sixth belongs to the top ten. Sequenced sample: peripheral blood. Receptors originate from a human donor in a cohort sampled during active COVID-19.

V is TRBV19 and J is TRBJ2-5, with TRBD1 matching over 10 bases. The V and J ends lost 7 bases and 7 bases, in that order; junction bases with no gene match: 12. The germline V gene has CDR1 LNHDA and CDR2 SQIVND (reference sequence). The CDR3 is 15 residues long. The CDR3 DNA reads TGTGCCAGTACCCAAGCCGGGACAGGGGACGGGACCCAGTACTTC. Its translation: CASTQAGTGDGTQYF.

CDR3 coding DNA: TGTGCCAGCACCCTAACCAGCGGCCATGAGCAGTTCTTC. Translated, it gives CASTLTSGHEQFF. This chain uses TRBV12-3 or TRBV12-4 with TRBJ2-1, with D possibly matching TRBD2 (5 bases). This CDR3 has 13 amino acids. V lost 7 bases to trimming and J lost 8 bases, with 15 bases between them.

V gene TRBV30 combines with J gene TRBJ1-6; 8 bases match TRBD1. This CDR3 is 14 amino acids long. The germline V gene encodes CDR1 GTSNPN and CDR2 SVGIG (reference sequence). The V segment lost 3 bases and the J segment 7 bases; nucleotides outside the gene matches: 5. CDR3 in amino acids: CAWSDGTGNSPLHF. The CDR3 DNA sequence: TGTGCCTGGAGCGACGGGACAGGAAATTCACCCCTCCACTTT.

This clone has a single count. The chain recombines TRBV19 with TRBJ2-2; the D is unclear. Per germline, CDR1 LNHDA and CDR2 SQIVND (reference sequence). V was cut by 5 bases and J by 4 bases, with 5 bases left in between. This CDR3 spans 12 amino acids. The CDR3 region has the DNA TGTGCCAGTAGTTCACTCACCGGGGAGCTGTTTTTT. It encodes CASSSLTGELFF.

V and J are TRBV9 and TRBJ1-6; tentative D call: TRBD1 (5 bases). The CDR3 is made up of 15 amino acids. Trimming took 0 bases from V and 7 from J, leaving 11 bases between them. CDR1 is SGDLS, CDR2 YYNGEE, per germline. CDR3 in DNA: TGTGCCAGCAGCGTAGAGGGGCGGACCAATTCACCCCTCCACTTT. It yields the protein CASSVEGRTNSPLHF.

CDR3 DNA sequence: TGTGCCAGCAGCCCCGGACTAGCGGGAGATACGCAGTATTTT. This sequence encodes CASSPGLAGDTQYF. The gene calls are TRBV7-6 and TRBJ2-3, with 11 nucleotides matching TRBD2. This CDR3 spans 14 amino acids. Germline V gene sequence: CDR1 SGHVS, CDR2 FNYEAQ. Trimming removed 5 bases from V and 5 bases from J; junction bases left unmatched: 3.

This chain uses TRBV30 with TRBJ1-1; 7 bases align to TRBD1. The J segment lost 0 bases and the V segment lost 2 bases, leaving 9 bases of the junction unmatched. CDR1 GTSNPN and CDR2 SVGIG come from the germline V gene (reference sequence). CDR3 size: 16 residues. CDR3 sequence (DNA): TGTGCCTGGAGTACAGGACAGGCCCCCCTGAACACTGAAGCTTTCTTT. Translation: CAWSTGQAPLNTEAFF.

The rearrangement links TRBV29-1 to TRBJ2-2; 9 nucleotides match TRBD2. Germline V gene data show CDR1 as SQVTM and CDR2 as ANQGSEA. The length of the CDR3 is 16 residues. J gave up 0 bases and V 5 bases, and 7 bases lay outside the gene matches. DNA of the CDR3: TGCAGCGTTTACTCGGGACTAGCAACGAACACCGGGGAGCTGTTTTTT. It yields the protein CSVYSGLATNTGELFF.

This clone appeared a few times. The chain employs TRBV9 and TRBJ2-4; D is undetermined. Trimming pared 4 bases from V and 4 bases from J, leaving 18 bases between. This CDR3 spans 16 amino acids. The germline CDR1 and CDR2 sequences are SGDLS and YYNGEE. The CDR3, as DNA: TGTGCCAGCAGCACCTCGGATAGCTTTACAAAAAACATTCAGTACTTC. It specifies CASSTSDSFTKNIQYF.